The 21 T cell receptor beta chains presented below share a single source sample, sequenced in a study of T cell repertoires in cytomegalovirus infection. The antigens for these receptors are not known. TCRdb re-analysed the reads in MiXCR, keeping a single row per CDR3 protein. The repertoire holds about 890,000 distinct CDR3 sequences, with approximately 30% as singletons. The source material was cultured CD8+ T cells from PBMCs, sampled from culture after CMV antigen stimulation. These receptors were obtained from a human donor in good health (CMV status not recorded). Some clones in this sample may be carry-over from other donors' samples.

This clonotype was observed at least ten times. This rearrangement joins TRBV12-3 or TRBV12-4 to TRBJ1-5; a weak D match, TRBD1 (5 bases). Trimming removed 4 bases at V and 10 bases at J, with 14 bases between. There are 13 residues in the CDR3. The DNA of the CDR3 is TGTGCCAGCAGTTCGGGGGTAGGGTTACCCCAGCATTTT. It is translated as CASSSGVGLPQHF.

This clonotype appeared a few times. The gene calls are TRBV7-9 and TRBJ2-5, with 7 bases fitting TRBD1. Germline CDR1 SEHNR, CDR2 FQNEAQ (reference sequence). V gave up 5 bases and J gave up 1 base; unmatched junction bases: 4. The CDR3 consists of 14 residues. This chain's CDR3 is CASSDWDSQETQYF. The CDR3 DNA reads TGTGCCAGCAGCGATTGGGACAGCCAAGAGACCCAGTACTTC.

This chain connects TRBV2 to TRBJ1-3; D is uncertain. Germline CDR1 is SNHLY and CDR2 is FYNNEI. There are 14 residues in the CDR3. Trimming pared 8 bases from V and 0 bases from J, leaving 11 bases between. In nucleotides, the CDR3 is TGTGCCAGCGGTCCACTTGGCTCTGGAAACACCATATATTTT. Its protein product is CASGPLGSGNTIYF. The whole variable domain, filled in from reference TRBV2 and TRBJ1-3, reads EPEVTQTPSHQVTQMGQEVILRCVPISNHLYFYWYRQILGQKVEFLVSFYNNEISEKSEIFDDQFSVERPDGSNFTLKIRSTKLEDSAMYFCASGPLGSGNTIYFGEGSWLTVV.

The genes are TRBV6-1 and TRBJ1-2; TRBD1 is a possible D gene (5 bases). CDR1 is MNHNS, CDR2 SASEGT, per germline. V shed 5 bases and J shed 0 bases, with 16 bases lying between them. The CDR3 covers 16 residues. In DNA form, the CDR3 reads TGTGCCAGCAGTCCCCATGTGGGGCGGACTAACTATGGCTACACCTTC. This sequence encodes CASSPHVGRTNYGYTF.

J is TRBJ2-5 and V is TRBV15, with D tentatively TRBD1 (7 bases). CDR1 and CDR2 from the germline V gene are LNHNV and YYDKDF (reference sequence). Deletions cut 0 bases from V and 4 bases from J, with 12 bases between. The CDR3 runs 15 residues. Here the CDR3 DNA reads TGTGCCACCAGCAGAGATCAGGGGGGTAGAGAGACCCAGTACTTC. Its protein is CATSRDQGGRETQYF.

This clonotype was observed many times. The gene calls are TRBV7-2 and TRBJ1-2; D ambiguous. The CDR3 totals 10 residues. Germline CDR1 SGHTA, CDR2 FQGNSA. Trimming took 4 bases from V and 6 from J, leaving 3 bases between them. As DNA, the CDR3 is TGTGCCAGCAGCTCGGATGGCTACACCTTC. Amino acids: CASSSDGYTF.

The V gene is TRBV20-1, the J gene TRBJ1-5, with D uncertain. V shed 6 bases and J shed 5 bases, with 20 bases lying between them. This CDR3 has 15 amino acids. The V gene's germline CDR1 is DFQATT and CDR2 SNEGSKA (reference sequence). CDR3 coding DNA: TGCAGTGCCAGGCCCTTGGAGGTGGGCCATCAGCCCCAGCATTTT. This encodes CSARPLEVGHQPQHF.

This clonotype was observed a few times. The chain is built from TRBV19 and TRBJ2-4, with a possible D match to TRBD2 (6 bases). V was trimmed by 3 bases and J by 12 bases, leaving 12 bases between them. In germline, CDR1 is LNHDA, CDR2 SQIVND (reference sequence). The length of the CDR3 is 12 residues. The CDR3 region has the DNA TGTGCCAGTAGTATCGGGGGTCCGGGTCAGTACTTC. Translation gives CASSIGGPGQYF.

This clonotype was seen a few times. V and J are TRBV27 and TRBJ2-2; maybe TRBD1 (6 bases). The CDR3 totals 17 residues. Germline V gives CDR1 MNHEY, CDR2 SMNVEV (reference sequence). Trimming took off 5 bases at V and 0 bases at J, with 16 bases between the two ends. CDR3 sequence reads: CASSLLFDRSNTGELFF. The DNA of the CDR3 is TGTGCCAGCAGTCTCCTTTTCGACAGGTCGAACACCGGGGAGCTGTTTTTT.

This clonotype was counted between two and nine times. CDR3 coding DNA: TGTGCCATCAGTGAAAATCTCCTGGAGACCCAGTACTTC. Its protein is CAISENLLETQYF. The chain has TRBV10-3 and TRBJ2-5; D unresolved. Germline V CDR1 and CDR2: ENHRY, SYGVKD. V was pared by 3 bases and J by 5 bases, with 10 bases between. CDR3 size: 13 residues.

The CDR3 DNA sequence: TGTGCCAGCAGGGGACAGGGCGGAAGCAATCAGCCCCAGCATTTT. This gives the protein CASRGQGGSNQPQHF. The genes are TRBV12-3 or TRBV12-4 and TRBJ1-5, with TRBD1 matching over 9 bases. V lost 6 bases, J lost 1 base, and 4 bases stayed unmatched. The CDR3 is 15 residues long.

In this sample, this clonotype turned up a few times. The chain couples TRBV7-9 to TRBJ1-2, with D perhaps matching TRBD1 (6 bases). The CDR3 sequence is 15 residues long. Germline V gene lookup returns CDR1 SEHNR and CDR2 FQNEAQ (reference sequence). V lost 4 bases and J 4 bases, leaving 16 bases between the germline ends. CDR3 bases: TGTGCCAGCAGCTACCGGGACAAGGCCTTCTATGGCTACACCTTC. Protein sequence: CASSYRDKAFYGYTF.

In its sample, this clonotype was seen a few times. The V gene is TRBV4-1, the J gene TRBJ2-1; 10 bases map to TRBD1. This CDR3 has 19 residues. Germline trimming cut 0 bases from V and 8 bases from J; bases unmatched to any gene: 16. CDR1 is MGHRA and CDR2 is YSYEKL in the germline V gene. Here the CDR3 DNA reads TGCGCCAGCAGCCAAGATCCTGGGGGCTGGACAGGGGGTGGGGATGAGCAGTTCTTC. It yields the protein CASSQDPGGWTGGGDEQFF.

This clonotype was observed a handful of times. The chain carries TRBV6-2 or TRBV6-3 and TRBJ2-1; 8 bases are a match to TRBD2. The CDR3 is 11 amino acids. The germline V gene has CDR1 MNHEY and CDR2 SVGEGT. The V and J ends lost 9 bases and 8 bases, in that order; junction bases with no gene match: 3. The CDR3 loop is CASRLAYEQFF. The CDR3, as DNA: TGTGCCAGTCGACTAGCGTATGAGCAGTTCTTC.

This clonotype has more than one count but fewer than ten. The J gene is TRBJ2-2, the V gene TRBV4-1; D is uncertain. V lost 2 bases and J 7 bases, leaving 8 bases between the germline ends. Germline-derived CDR1 and CDR2 are MGHRA and YSYEKL. CDR3 size: 13 residues. The CDR3, as DNA: TGCGCCAGCAGCCAATCAATAAACGGGGAGCTGTTTTTT. Its translation is CASSQSINGELFF.

This chain connects TRBV7-8 to TRBJ1-1; 7 bases line up with TRBD1. CDR1 and CDR2 from the germline V gene are SGHVS and FQNEAQ. There are 17 residues in the CDR3. The V gene end was trimmed by 0 bases and the J gene end by 4 bases; junction bases not matched to a gene: 11. The CDR3 loop is CASSLAAGGRAATEAFF. The CDR3 DNA sequence: TGTGCCAGCAGCTTAGCGGCAGGGGGACGGGCGGCCACTGAAGCTTTCTTT.

This clonotype was seen more than once but under ten times. This chain links TRBV6-5 with TRBJ2-7; D unclear. V was trimmed by 8 bases and J by 3 bases, leaving 11 bases between them. Germline V lookup: CDR1 MNHEY, CDR2 SVGAGI. This CDR3 has 12 residues. As DNA, the CDR3 is TGTGCCAGCCTCTCGATCGACTACGAGCAGTACTTC. It is translated as CASLSIDYEQYF.

V and J are TRBV6-5 and TRBJ2-2, with D maybe TRBD1 (6 bases). Germline lookup yields CDR1 MNHEY and CDR2 SVGAGI. The V gene lost 6 bases and the J gene lost 7 bases, with 15 bases spanning the gap. The CDR3 covers 14 residues. For the CDR3, the DNA is TGTGCCAGCAGCCCCGACAGGAGAGGCGGGGAGCTGTTTTTT. This gives the protein CASSPDRRGGELFF.

This clonotype showed up just a few times. The rearrangement links TRBV6-1 to TRBJ2-5, with D unresolved. Germline CDR1 MNHNS, CDR2 SASEGT. This CDR3 has 15 residues. V was clipped by 5 bases and J by 4 bases, with 17 bases between them. The CDR3 coding sequence is TGTGCCAGCAGTTTTAACAGCGAGAGAGGAGAGACCCAGTACTTC. Translated: CASSFNSERGETQYF.

The chain has TRBV10-3 and TRBJ1-1; D is uncertain. The germline CDR1 and CDR2 sequences are ENHRY and SYGVKD. The V end was cut by 6 bases, the J end by 0 bases, with 8 bases between. The CDR3 length is 13 residues. The CDR3 protein is CAIRDLMNTEAFF. The CDR3 DNA sequence: TGTGCCATCAGGGACTTGATGAACACTGAAGCTTTCTTT.

The chain joins TRBV20-1 to TRBJ2-1; maybe TRBD2 (5 bases). V gave up 1 base and J gave up 4 bases, with 17 bases separating them. This CDR3 is built from 16 residues. Germline-derived CDR1 and CDR2 are DFQATT and SNEGSKA (reference sequence). CDR3 amino acids: CSARGVLGYQYNEQFF. As DNA, the CDR3 is TGCAGTGCTAGAGGCGTACTAGGGTATCAATACAATGAGCAGTTCTTC.